Listed below are T cell receptor beta chains from one sample, sequenced in a study of siplizumab effects on memory and regulatory T cells. The assay was immunoSEQ multiplex PCR, and TCRdb's table has in-frame clones only and misses some. The sample holds around 77,000 clones, roughly nine tenths seen once. Sequenced: CD8+ T cells sorted from blood. The receptors derive from a human donor in good health. CDR3s leave out the opening cysteine and the closing phenylalanine or tryptophan. The order of the fields is J gene, V gene, CDR3 length, CDR3 protein.

>TRBJ1-5|TRBV6-6|13
ASSVQGGLNQPQH
>TRBJ2-3|TRBV5-8|14
ASSLGSVPSTDTQY
>TRBJ2-7|TRBV15|11
ASGLAPSYEQY
>TRBJ1-2|TRBV4-3|13
ASSQGQGGAYGYT
>TRBJ2-7|TRBV27|12
ASSSPQTGLEQY
>TRBJ2-7|TRBV30|13
AWNPDAGSSYEQY
>TRBJ2-2|TRBV19|13
ASSMGTRGIGELF
>TRBJ1-1|TRBV14|11
ASSQVWGTEAF
>TRBJ1-1|TRBV2|12
ASSESRVNTEAF
>TRBJ2-7|TRBV5-5|14
ASSAAGGAQTYEQY
>TRBJ1-6|TRBV6-1|13
ASSGGSSYNSPLH
>TRBJ2-2|TRBV5-8|16
ASSLMTSGLGFTGELF
>TRBJ2-7|TRBV7-8|13
ASSLAGGPLYEQY
>TRBJ2-1|TRBV29-1|13
SVEKGLGNLRGQF
>TRBJ1-2|TRBV9|10
ASSVGGSGYT
>TRBJ1-6|TRBV2|11
ASSDGRRLPLH
>TRBJ1-6|TRBV25-1|12
ASKGSSYNSPLH
>TRBJ2-7|TRBV2|13
ARGLDRGALYEQY
>TRBJ1-2|TRBV19|14
ASSNRDRGPNYGYT
>TRBJ2-1|TRBV27|12
ASIPWEGYNEQF
>.|TRBV5-6|10
ASSLDGYEQY
>TRBJ2-7|TRBV6-1|12
ASSEFSASYEQY
>TRBJ2-2|TRBV29-1|15
SVEGLVRTGGTGELF
>TRBJ2-3|TRBV19|14
ASSSWTSGSTDTQY
>TRBJ2-7|TRBV5-4|9
ASSGPDEQY
>TRBJ2-7|TRBV19|12
ASSIDGPLREQY
>TRBJ2-3|TRBV7-3|13
ASSHLGGVLDTQY
>TRBJ1-2|TRBV19|10
ASTPGGYGYT
>TRBJ1-5|TRBV6-5|13
ASSVQGGLNQPQH
>TRBJ1-3|TRBV7-9|11
ASSLEPGNTIY
>TRBJ2-7|TRBV6-5|12
ASSKRDTADEQY
>TRBJ2-3|TRBV27|12
ASSGTGWTDTQY
>TRBJ1-1|TRBV5-8|10
ASSLGGNEAF
>TRBJ1-5|TRBV4-1|10
ASSQGDQPQH
>TRBJ2-7|TRBV14|11
ASSGDRVGEQY
>TRBJ2-1|TRBV4-1|12
ASGTGTSGHEQF
>TRBJ1-4|TRBV27|13
ASSDTGGTNEKLF
>TRBJ1-5|TRBV6-1|14
ASSEARGAPNQPQH
>TRBJ2-7|TRBV11-2|13
ASSPRTGIPYEQY
>TRBJ2-7|TRBV5-5|13
ASSWGLAGVYEQY
>TRBJ1-1|TRBV4-1|13
ASSQGWDSFSEAF
>TRBJ1-1|TRBV7-8|11
ASSFEDRAEAF
>TRBJ1-1|TRBV7-2|12
ASSIWTGGTEAF
>TRBJ2-2|TRBV4-1|11
ASKQANTGELF